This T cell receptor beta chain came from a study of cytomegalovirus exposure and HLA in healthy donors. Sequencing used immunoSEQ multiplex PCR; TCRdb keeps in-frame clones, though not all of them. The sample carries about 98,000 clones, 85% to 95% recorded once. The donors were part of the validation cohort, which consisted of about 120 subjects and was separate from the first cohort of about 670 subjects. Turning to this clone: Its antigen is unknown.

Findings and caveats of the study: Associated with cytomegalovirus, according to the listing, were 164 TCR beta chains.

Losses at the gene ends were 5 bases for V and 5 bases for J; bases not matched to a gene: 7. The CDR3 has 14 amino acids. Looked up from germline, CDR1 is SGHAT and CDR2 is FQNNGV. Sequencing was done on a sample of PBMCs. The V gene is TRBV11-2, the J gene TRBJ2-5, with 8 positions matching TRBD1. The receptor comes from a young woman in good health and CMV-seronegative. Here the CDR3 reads CASSNGQGMETQYF. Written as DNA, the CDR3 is TGTGCCAGCAGCAACGGACAGGGTATGGAGACCCAGTACTTC.